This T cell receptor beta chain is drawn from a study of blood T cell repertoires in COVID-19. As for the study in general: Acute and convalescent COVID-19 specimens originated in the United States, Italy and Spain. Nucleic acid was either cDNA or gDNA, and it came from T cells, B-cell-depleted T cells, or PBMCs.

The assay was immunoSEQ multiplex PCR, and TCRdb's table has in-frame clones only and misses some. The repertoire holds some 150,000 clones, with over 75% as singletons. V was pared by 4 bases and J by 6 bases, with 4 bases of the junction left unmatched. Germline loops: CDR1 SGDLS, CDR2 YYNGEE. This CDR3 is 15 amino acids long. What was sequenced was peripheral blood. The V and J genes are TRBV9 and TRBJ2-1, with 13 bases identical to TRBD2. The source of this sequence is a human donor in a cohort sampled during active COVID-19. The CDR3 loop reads CASSFGTSGINEQFF. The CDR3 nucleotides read TGTGCCAGCAGCTTCGGGACTAGCGGGATCAATGAGCAGTTCTTC.